This TCR beta chain was identified during a study of T cell changes during pregnancy in multiple sclerosis (dated by TCRdb to about 2019). Regarding the complete study: The study examined how the T cell repertoire changed over the course of pregnancy in women with multiple sclerosis.

On this clone: No antigen is known for it. No clone much larger than this one lies a single base away; base qualities are absent.

The CDR3 runs 14 residues from the cysteine to the phenylalanine. The read is trimmed to its CDR3 DNA, 42 bases read in frame from base 1. V sheds 3 bases and J sheds 3 bases, leaving 15 bases between their ends. CDR1 is given as GTSNPN and CDR2 as SVGIG, both from the germline V gene (reference sequence). Receptor libraries were prepared by the immunoSEQ multiplex PCR assay. In TCRdb, the immuneACCESS table is reduced to in-frame sequences with V and J assigned. These tables do not hold every clone; where another copy was compared, an unresolved V gene accounts for under half, and the others remain unexplained. In all, the sample holds about 30,000 clones, and less than 95% of those were seen once. The ten largest account for 3.5% to 4.5% of the sample.

Material: CD8+ T cells from peripheral blood mononuclear cells, obtained in the second trimester of pregnancy. The source of this sequence is a female donor with multiple sclerosis, enrolled in a pregnancy study. This chain joins TRBV30 to TRBJ2-7, and perhaps TRBD1 as D gene, on 5 matching bases. The CDR3 sequence is CAWSPYAGNYEQYF. The DNA reads as follows: TGTGCCTGGAGCCCCTACGCAGGGAACTACGAGCAGTACTTC.